This entry is about one T cell receptor beta chain. The target antigen is unknown. The length of the CDR3 is 20 residues. V lost 3 bases, J lost 1 base, and 26 bases lay in between. Germline V gene lookup returns CDR1 KGHSH and CDR2 LQKENI. Assay: immunoSEQ multiplex PCR; the TCRdb copy retains only in-frame clones and omits some. Among 50,000 to 75,000 clones, 75% to 90% were seen once, and the ten largest hold 15%. There was relapse after autologous stem cell transplantation in every patient, and there was variation in brentuximab vedotin exposure. The data belong to a study of PD-1 blockade in classical Hodgkin lymphoma. Whole-study findings and limits: Complete responders possessed baseline diversity comparable to newly diagnosed patients.

The TCR sequence derives from a human donor with classical Hodgkin lymphoma. The chain couples TRBV18 to TRBJ2-3; maybe TRBD2 (5 bases). This material consisted of peripheral blood mononuclear cells (PBMCs), taken at baseline. CDR3 bases: TGTGCCAGCTCACCTACCCCCTTCACTAGGGTCCTGAACCGCACAGATACGCAGTATTTT. This encodes CASSPTPFTRVLNRTDTQYF.